This TCR beta chain comes out of a study of shared clonotypes between healthy human individuals. Study-level information: The study used three CD4 naive, three CD4 memory, two CD8 naive and one CD8 memory plate per donor.

Comment on this clone: Its antigen is undetermined.

V was clipped by 6 bases and J by 2 bases, with 10 bases between them. The CDR3 is 13 amino acids. Per germline, CDR1 SGHNT and CDR2 YYREEE (reference sequence). Study results and caveats: About 5% was the fraction of naive CD4 clonotypes found shared across four donors. Generally, naive subsets came out with larger estimated richness than memory subsets. Lower generation probabilities were found for non-shared clonotypes than for those shared by all four donors.

Only in-frame clones appear in the TCRdb table, and some are missing; sequencing was by immunoSEQ multiplex PCR. Of 2 million to 2.5 million clones listed, 93% are singletons. The chain carries TRBV5-4 and TRBJ2-3; D call uncertain. Specimen: naive CD4+ T cells from PBMCs. Subset specified: CD45RA+ positively selected. This TCR derives from a man aged 18-30 years in good health. Some clones in this sample may be carry-over from other donors' samples. This CDR3 is CASTPGSTDTQYF. Written as DNA, the CDR3 is TGTGCCAGCACCCCCGGATCCACAGATACGCAGTATTTT.